Following are 22 T cell receptor beta chains from one sample sequenced in a study of blood T cell repertoires in COVID-19. Assay used: immunoSEQ multiplex PCR; TCRdb lists only in-frame clones, some missing. The table records about 120,000 clones, roughly 89% of them present only once. Sequencing was performed on peripheral blood. These receptors were collected from a woman in her sixties or seventies with COVID-19, enrolled during active disease.

This chain connects TRBV12-3 or TRBV12-4 to TRBJ1-1; 7 nucleotides match TRBD1. V was pared by 6 bases and J by 3 bases, with 4 bases of the junction left unmatched. The CDR3 runs 13 residues. The CDR3 sequence is CASSKGQYTEAFF. The CDR3 nucleotides read TGTGCCAGCAGCAAGGGACAGTACACTGAAGCTTTCTTT.

V usage is TRBV7-9 and J usage is TRBJ1-5, with 8 bases aligning to TRBD1. CDR1 SEHNR and CDR2 FQNEAQ come from the germline V gene (reference sequence). J was trimmed by 5 bases and V by 5 bases; bases with no gene match: 8. This CDR3 contains 15 residues. CDR3 DNA sequence: TGTGCCAGCAGCGTGGACAGGGACGGTCATCAGCCCCAGCATTTT. Translation: CASSVDRDGHQPQHF.

The chain carries TRBV5-1 and TRBJ1-2, with a possible D match to TRBD1 (6 bases). The germline V gene encodes CDR1 SGHRS and CDR2 YFSETQ. V lost 1 base, J lost 0 bases, and 7 bases lay in between. This CDR3 has 14 amino acids. This CDR3 reads CASSLTGTNYGYTF. In nucleotides, the CDR3 is TGCGCCAGCAGCTTGACAGGGACTAACTATGGCTACACCTTC.

This clone came up once. The CDR3 loop reads CASSLSRGAYEAFF. CDR3 nucleotide sequence: TGTGCCAGCAGTTTATCACGGGGAGCCTATGAAGCTTTCTTT. The rearrangement uses TRBV27 and TRBJ1-1; D is uncertain. Germline CDR1 reads MNHEY; CDR2 reads SMNVEV (reference sequence). The CDR3 contains 14 residues. Trimming left V 0 bases short and J 7 bases short, with 12 bases between.

The V and J genes are TRBV10-3 and TRBJ1-1; tentative D call: TRBD1 (6 bases). With 8 bases removed from V and 0 bases from J, the gap between germline ends came to 13 bases. This CDR3 contains 14 residues. CDR1 and CDR2 (germline): ENHRY, SYGVKD. The CDR3 coding sequence is TGTGCCATCTTGTCAGGGGCCCTGAACACTGAAGCTTTCTTT. Amino acids: CAILSGALNTEAFF.

The CDR3 spells CASRPGGQGFGGQYF. The CDR3 nucleotides are TGTGCCAGCAGACCTGGGGGACAGGGGTTTGGAGGGCAGTACTTC. The chain is built from TRBV7-9 and TRBJ2-7, with 10 bases matching TRBD1. Germline trimming cut 6 bases from V and 9 bases from J; bases unmatched to any gene: 14. This CDR3 spans 15 amino acids. CDR1 SEHNR and CDR2 FQNEAQ come from the germline V gene (reference sequence).

The chain has TRBV4-1 and TRBJ1-2, with D perhaps TRBD1 (6 bases). This CDR3 is built from 14 residues. Looked up from germline, CDR1 is MGHRA and CDR2 is YSYEKL. V gave up 3 bases and J gave up 4 bases, with 12 bases separating them. The CDR3 spells CASSQPQGGYGYTF. The CDR3 nucleotides are TGCGCCAGCAGCCAGCCACAGGGCGGCTATGGCTACACCTTC.

The CDR3 reads CASSLGAGGRDEQFF. CDR3 nucleotides: TGTGCCAGCAGCTTGGGGGCGGGGGGGCGAGATGAGCAGTTCTTC. The J gene is TRBJ2-1, the V gene TRBV5-4; TRBD2 agrees at 9 bases. This CDR3 has 15 amino acids. Germline CDR1 reads SGHNT; CDR2 reads YYREEE (reference sequence). The V and J ends lost 0 bases and 8 bases, in that order; junction bases with no gene match: 6.

This rearrangement joins TRBV19 to TRBJ1-2; D not certain. The CDR3 is 17 residues long. Trimming shortened V by 4 bases and J by 1 base, and 19 bases separated the two germline ends. Germline V lookup: CDR1 LNHDA, CDR2 SQIVND (reference sequence). The CDR3: CASSKSLTSVVNYGYTF. The CDR3 DNA reads TGTGCCAGTAGTAAATCTTTAACCTCGGTTGTTAACTATGGCTACACCTTC.

The genes are TRBV19 and TRBJ2-7; D perhaps matches TRBD2 (6 bases). The CDR3 is made up of 13 amino acids. Germline V lookup: CDR1 LNHDA, CDR2 SQIVND (reference sequence). The V gene lost 6 bases and the J gene lost 7 bases, with 16 bases spanning the gap. The CDR3 sequence is CASRSRDLGEQYF. The CDR3 bases are TGTGCCAGTAGGTCCAGGGACTTGGGGGAGCAGTACTTC.

The chain is built from TRBV3-1 (or the pseudogene TRBV3-2) and TRBJ1-6; D is possibly TRBD1 (6 bases). V was pared by 1 base and J by 9 bases, with 16 bases between. Germline CDR1 reads LGHDT; CDR2 reads YNNKEL (reference sequence). The CDR3 has 16 amino acids. In DNA, the CDR3 is TGTGCCAGCAGCCAAGTGCGGGGGCCAAAGGGTTCACCCCTCCACTTT. Protein sequence: CASSQVRGPKGSPLHF.

This clone has just one count. V is TRBV6-1 and J is TRBJ1-5, with 7 bases identical to TRBD1. This CDR3 spans 20 amino acids. V trimming: 0 bases; J trimming: 3 bases; junction bases outside the gene matches: 17. Looked up from germline, CDR1 is MNHNS and CDR2 is SASEGT. Written as DNA, the CDR3 is TGTGCCAGCAGTGAAGCGGGAACAGGGGCCGCGGCATTACCCAATCAGCCCCAGCATTTT. Protein: CASSEAGTGAAALPNQPQHF.

The chain has TRBV5-4 and TRBJ2-3; 11 bases agree with TRBD2. The CDR3 is made up of 16 amino acids. Germline loops: CDR1 SGHNT, CDR2 YYREEE (reference sequence). V shed 0 bases, J shed 6 bases, and the junction held 6 bases outside the gene matches. CDR3 loop: CASSLGLAGSGDTQYF. Written as DNA, the CDR3 is TGTGCCAGCAGCTTGGGACTAGCGGGGTCCGGGGATACGCAGTATTTT.

The chain carries TRBV5-4 and TRBJ1-3, with 10 bases that match TRBD1. The ends lost 4 bases at V and 4 bases at J; junction bases unmatched: 5. Germline V gene sequence: CDR1 SGHNT, CDR2 YYREEE (reference sequence). The CDR3 is 15 residues long. CDR3 in amino acids: CASSRGTGVGNTIYF. The CDR3 DNA follows: TGTGCCAGCAGCCGTGGGACAGGGGTCGGAAACACCATATATTTT.

The gene calls are TRBV5-8 and TRBJ1-3; 7 nucleotides align to TRBD1. This CDR3 is built from 16 residues. The V segment lost 3 bases and the J segment 2 bases; nucleotides outside the gene matches: 8. Germline CDR1 is SGHTS and CDR2 is YDEGEE. The CDR3 DNA sequence: TGTGCCAGCAGCTCGTACAGGGGTCCGGCTGGAAACACCATATATTTT. Translated, it gives CASSSYRGPAGNTIYF.

The rearrangement uses TRBV29-1 and TRBJ2-1; a possible D gene is TRBD2 (6 bases). The germline V gene has CDR1 SQVTM and CDR2 ANQGSEA. CDR3 length: 15 residues. The CDR3 here is CACPPGVQPWEEQFF. In nucleotides, the CDR3 is TGCGCATGCCCTCCGGGAGTTCAGCCTTGGGAAGAGCAGTTCTTC.

The rearrangement uses TRBV4-3 and TRBJ1-1; a weak D match, TRBD1 (6 bases). The CDR3 is 14 residues long. Germline lookup yields CDR1 LGHNA and CDR2 YSLEER. Trimming took 0 bases from V and 1 from J, leaving 6 bases between them. The CDR3 loop is CASSQDRGNTEAFF. The CDR3 nucleotides are TGCGCCAGCAGCCAAGACAGGGGGAACACTGAAGCTTTCTTT.

The rearrangement links TRBV12-5 to TRBJ2-3; possibly TRBD1 for D (5 bases). Deletions cut 6 bases from V and 4 bases from J, with 20 bases between. Germline CDR1 reads LGHNT; CDR2 reads FRNRAP. This CDR3 is 16 amino acids long. The CDR3 sequence is CASGPPGQHSSDTQYF. As DNA, the CDR3 is TGTGCTAGTGGCCCGCCAGGGCAGCATTCCTCAGATACGCAGTATTTT.

The V and J genes are TRBV19 and TRBJ1-2; no firm D call. The CDR3 is 12 residues long. The germline CDR1 and CDR2 sequences are LNHDA and SQIVND (reference sequence). Trimming took off 4 bases at V and 3 bases at J, with 6 bases between the two ends. The chain's CDR3 is CASSRADYGYTF. CDR3 bases: TGTGCCAGTAGTAGGGCAGACTATGGCTACACCTTC.

The chain combines TRBV24-1 with TRBJ2-7; 9 nucleotides match TRBD1. The CDR3 spans 17 residues. Germline lookup yields CDR1 KGHDR and CDR2 SFDVKD. Trimming removed 6 bases from V and 3 bases from J; junction bases left unmatched: 14. The CDR3 protein is CATSQIILGTGYYEQYF. The CDR3 nucleotides read TGTGCCACCAGTCAAATAATCCTCGGGACAGGGTACTACGAGCAGTACTTC.

V gene TRBV21-1 combines with J gene TRBJ2-7; TRBD2, as called in the table, went unchecked against the DNA. TRBV21-1 represents a pseudogene. The CDR3 is made up of 13 amino acids. DNA for the CDR3: TGTGCCAGCAGCAGCGATCCTTCCTACGAGCAGTACTTC. This translates into CASSSDPSYEQYF.

This CDR3 reads CASSYPTSGNTGELFF. The CDR3 DNA follows: TGTGCCAGCAGTTACCCTACTAGCGGGAACACCGGGGAGCTGTTTTTT. This sequence joins TRBV6-2 or TRBV6-3 and TRBJ2-2; 8 nucleotides align to TRBD2. This CDR3 has 16 amino acids. Germline-derived CDR1 and CDR2 are MNHEY and SVGEGT. The ends lost 2 bases at V and 1 base at J; junction bases unmatched: 3.